This TCR beta chain was identified in a study of OX40 agonist ivuxolimab in advanced cancers. The germline CDR1 and CDR2 sequences are MNHEY and SVGAGI. The V gene lost 4 bases and the J gene lost 5 bases, with 12 bases spanning the gap. CDR3 size: 14 residues. Profiled with immunoSEQ multiplex PCR; TCRdb holds only in-frame clones, not every one. This sample has some 14,000 clones, with about 60% found just once. The material sequenced was CD4+ or CD8+ T cells sorted from blood, taken in a trial of the OX40 agonist ivuxolimab. The receptor was isolated from an adult with an advanced solid tumor such as melanoma, head and neck, liver or kidney cancer. J is TRBJ1-5 and V is TRBV6-5, with D maybe TRBD1 (5 bases). The CDR3 loop is CASSSAREYQPQHF. In DNA form, the CDR3 reads TGTGCCAGCAGTTCAGCCAGGGAATATCAGCCCCAGCATTTT.